What follows describes a single TCR beta chain. The antigen remains undetermined. TCRdb reprocessed the RACE reads via MiXCR and lists one record per CDR3 protein. This sample carries 300,000 to 350,000 distinct CDR3 sequences, about 7% of them seen once, and the ten largest clones take more than 7%. This entry comes from a study of human T cells and chemical hapten exposure. Study information: Patients were given diphenylcyclopropenone on the scalp weekly across the roughly 25-week study.

The CDR3 spans 13 residues. The germline CDR1 and CDR2 sequences are LGHDT and YNNKEL (reference sequence). V lost 0 bases to trimming and J lost 7 bases, with 9 bases between them. Time point reported: patch test 1, 2 weeks after DPC sensitization. Treatment noted: therapeutic diphenylcyclopropenone sensitization with weekly scalp DPC. People who gave samples had alopecia, were 18 to 70 years old, and were suitable for DPC. The study extracted total RNA from unfractionated whole blood. Study results and limitations: Among TCRs, those above 1 in 1000 frequency were unaffected by DPC sensitization.

The chain combines TRBV3-1 with TRBJ1-1; D call uncertain. This TCR derives from a woman under 30 with alopecia areata. Some clones in this sample may be carry-over from other donors' samples. Here the sequenced sample was whole blood, taken in connection with sensitization to the hapten diphenylcyclopropenone (DPC). The CDR3, as DNA: TGTGCCAGCAGCCAAGATCGGGAGGATGAAGCTTTCTTT. Translating gives CASSQDREDEAFF.